This T cell receptor (beta chain) was found in a study of T-cell memory formation after mild COVID-19 (dated by TCRdb to about 2021). In terms of the full investigation: TCR sequence clusters from the two donors were largely donor specific. In two donors, T-cell clones that expanded and contracted after mild COVID-19 were tracked by sequencing TCRalpha and TCRbeta repertoires over time. The cohort comprised two young, previously healthy adult volunteers, one female and one male. Beyond this particular receptor, the publication reports: Only a couple of mild cases were covered by the study, and larger cohorts that include severe cases with pre-infection samples were considered necessary. SARS-CoV-2 specificity of the second-wave clones peaking on day 37 was not confirmed. Contracting CD4+ clones were found mainly in CM and EM memory subsets, while CD8+ clones were enriched in EMRA. Clones contracting from day 15 to 85 had balanced CD4/CD8 phenotypes, while a second wave expanding from day 15 to 37 was biased towards CD4+. The detection of some responding clones in pre-infection memory suggests that pre-existing cross-reactive memory T cells joined the SARS-CoV-2 response.

In the germline V gene (reference sequence), CDR1 corresponds to SEHNR and CDR2 to FQNEAQ. Deletion took 2 bases off V and 2 bases off J, with a span of 10 bases between the germline ends. Including cysteine and phenylalanine, the CDR3 has 15 amino acids. The CDR3 DNA has 45 bases and is translated from base 1. Ficoll-Paque density gradient centrifugation was the method used to isolate PBMCs. As concerns this clonotype: The antigen it recognizes is unknown. No base-level quality is on record; no much larger clone is a single base apart.

This sample was sequenced with an Illumina NovaSeq 6000. Using 5'RACE with constant-segment primers, TCRalpha and TCRbeta cDNA libraries were constructed, with sample barcodes and unique molecular identifiers added in the process. Trizol reagent was used to extract RNA from every sample. Library amplification was performed in two PCR steps, and a second sample barcode and Illumina TruSeq adapters were introduced in the second step. Sequencing of libraries was performed on an Illumina NovaSeq with 2 x 150 bp paired-end reads. The paper's data handling went like this. The reads were demultiplexed and collapsed into UMI-guided consensus sequences using migec v1.2.7. Using mixcr v2.1.11, UMI consensuses were aligned to TRA and TRB V and J templates and then assembled into clonotypes. A clonotype was counted as expanded or contracted only if both edgeR and NoisET called the change significant, with noise models trained on biological replicates. For edgeR calls, a false discovery rate-adjusted p below 0.01 and a log2 fold-change threshold of 1 were applied. As an exploratory analysis of dynamics, PCA with hierarchical clustering was applied to max-normalized trajectories of the 1000 most abundant clonotypes. Each responding clone was given a CD4 or CD8 phenotype based on the CD4+ and CD8+ repertoires, which had been sequenced separately. TCRdb redid the processing of the public reads, applying fastp at Q25 and MiXCR, and retained in-frame beta chains. CDR3 protein sequences are deduplicated, and each keeps its most common genes and DNA. These V and J calls rely on TCRdb rather than the paper's analysis. The sample has fewer than 700,000 distinct CDR3 sequences on record, roughly 21% of them singletons. Clones ranked in the top ten supply under 8.5% of the sample.

The receptor was isolated from an adult woman who had mild COVID-19 (a few samples of this study predate the infection). The sample titles of this study are shuffled in the database, so cell type and time point are left out; the donor was told from shared clones. Sequencing used PBMCs or a T cell subset sorted from them (not recorded which). The sequence joins TRBV7-9 to TRBJ2-1, and possibly TRBD2, on 7 matching bases. Here the CDR3 is given as CASSLPGGPYNEQFF. The DNA sequence follows: TGTGCCAGCAGCTTACCGGGGGGCCCCTACAATGAGCAGTTCTTC.